This T cell receptor beta chain was observed in a study of blood T cell repertoires in COVID-19. Whole-study context: Samples came from the United States, Italy and Spain, spanning acute and convalescent COVID-19. PBMCs, B-cell-depleted T cells, or T cells provided the cDNA or gDNA that made up the material.

Original data processing: Estimates of nucleated cell counts were drawn from the amplification of reference gene primers. TCRdb keeps only in-frame clones here, not all; method: immunoSEQ multiplex PCR. That table is the source of V, J and clone size, and D and trimming were worked out from the DNA. The table shows under 150,000 clones, with about 80% occurring only once. This CDR3 region has 14 residues. CDR1 is SGHTA and CDR2 is FQGNSA in the germline V gene. V lost 5 bases and J lost 10; bases outside the gene matches: 6. This clonotype originated in a man aged 35 to 55 with active or convalescent COVID-19. The sequenced sample consisted of peripheral blood. V and J are TRBV7-2 and TRBJ2-1, with 12 bases that match TRBD2. The DNA of the CDR3 is TGTGCCAGCAGCACTAGCGGGGGGTTTGGGGAGCAGTTCTTC. Residues: CASSTSGGFGEQFF.